This T cell receptor beta chain is from a study of Ad26.COV2.S vaccination and SARS-CoV-2 variants. Here immunoSEQ multiplex PCR was the method, and the copy in TCRdb shows in-frame clones only, minus some. The sample consists of about 350,000 clones, roughly 85% of them appearing once. Described treatment: 15 to 20 received Ad26.COV2.S at low or high dose, single or two shots; roughly five received placebo; per-sample allocation not given. The study sampled participants on day 63 after the first vaccine or placebo injection. Looked up from germline, CDR1 is LGHNA and CDR2 is YSLEER. The CDR3 is 13 amino acids. Trimming stripped 2 bases from V and 6 bases from J, with 9 bases between.

The sample in question was peripheral blood, obtained in a trial of Ad26.COV2.S vaccine versus placebo. The receptor was derived from a person aged 18-65 years who received the Ad26.COV2.S COVID-19 vaccine or a placebo. The chain carries TRBV4-3 and TRBJ2-3; maybe TRBD2 (5 bases). The CDR3 sequence: CASSQYTGDTQYF. The CDR3 DNA sequence: TGCGCCAGCAGCCAATACACGGGGGATACGCAGTATTTT.